This T cell receptor beta chain emerged from a study of T cells expressing NK-cell markers. Study observations and caveats: Among a few donors, these clonotypes also ranked first in the CD3+CD56-NKG2C+ fraction.

For this clonotype: Antigen: not known.

TCRdb reprocessed the 5' RACE reads and stores each CDR3 protein as one record, lacking DNA. The table for this sample gives more than 250,000 distinct CDR3 sequences. The CDR3 has 13 residues. Germline CDR1 reads LNHDA; CDR2 reads SQIVND (reference sequence). The V gene is TRBV19, the J gene TRBJ1-2. What was sequenced was blood T cells: a sorted CD56 or NKG2C T cell subset, CD4+ or CD8+ T cells, or bulk PBMC T cells (not recorded which). The receptor was derived from a man younger than 30 in good health. The CDR3 spells CASSIDQGSGYTF.